These T cell receptor beta chains were read from a single sample in a study of cytomegalovirus exposure and HLA in healthy donors. Produced via immunoSEQ multiplex PCR; TCRdb's table is partial and in-frame only. The ten top clones account for roughly 2%, within a sample of 60,000 or so clones. Sequencing was carried out using PBMCs. Receptors were obtained from a woman aged 18-29 years in good health and CMV-seronegative. Each CDR3 is given with its conserved first and last residue. D genes are given only for firm matches.

V gene	J gene	D gene	CDR3 DNA	CDR3 protein
TRBV28	TRBJ1-1	TRBD1	TGTGCCAGCAGTCCCGACAGACAGGGTGGCTCTTTCTTT	CASSPDRQGGSFF
TRBV6-5	TRBJ1-1	.	TGTGCCAGCAGTTACCACGGGACAACGAACACTGAAGCTTTCTTT	CASSYHGTTNTEAFF
TRBV2	TRBJ1-1	TRBD1	TGTGCCAGCAGTGAAGGGGGAACAGGGGGTAGGGTAAAAGCTTTCTTT	CASSEGGTGGRVKAFF
TRBV18	TRBJ1-3	.	TGTGCCAGCTCACCACAGGGGACTGGAAACACCATATATTTT	CASSPQGTGNTIYF
TRBV10-3	TRBJ1-1	.	TGTGCCACGACTGTCCTCATGAACACTGAAGCTTTCTTT	CATTVLMNTEAFF
TRBV6-5	TRBJ1-4	.	TGTGCCAGCAGTTACTCAGGGGGTGGAACTAATGAAAAACTGTTTTTT	CASSYSGGGTNEKLFF
TRBV9	TRBJ2-2	.	TGTGCCAGCAGCGTAGGTGGCCCCGGGGAGCTGTTTTTT	CASSVGGPGELFF
TRBV9	TRBJ2-2	TRBD2	TGTGCCAGCAGCGTAGAACTAGCGGGAGTTACCGGGGAGCTGTTTTTT	CASSVELAGVTGELFF
TRBV2	TRBJ2-3	TRBD1	TGTGCCAGCACTCTTGGTTGGCAGGGGGCCGATACGCAGTATTTT	CASTLGWQGADTQYF
TRBV29-1	TRBJ2-7	TRBD2	TGCAGCACCGGGCAGGGACTAGCGGGAACCGAGCAGTACTTC	CSTGQGLAGTEQYF
TRBV27	TRBJ2-4	TRBD1	TGTGCCAGCAGTTCCCGGACAGGGGGAAACATTCAGTACTTC	CASSSRTGGNIQYF
TRBV11-3	TRBJ1-1	.	TGTGCCAGCAGCCCTACCGGGTATACTGAAGCTTTCTTT	CASSPTGYTEAFF
TRBV5-1	TRBJ2-3	TRBD2	TGCGCCAGCAGCGTAGGAGCGGGAGGTGGAGATACGCAGTATTTT	CASSVGAGGGDTQYF
TRBV7-9	TRBJ2-5	.	TGTGCCAGCAGCTTAGGAGCTCAAGAGAACCAGTACTTC	CASSLGAQENQYF
TRBV6-5	TRBJ1-2	TRBD1	TGTGCCACCGGACAGGGGGGGGGCTACACCTTC	CATGQGGGYTF
TRBV5-1	TRBJ1-2	.	TGCGCCAGCAGCTTTGGGGGCGCGGACGGCTACACCTTC	CASSFGGADGYTF
TRBV10-3	TRBJ1-2	.	TGTGCCATCAGCCTAGGCGGCGGGGGGCTTTACGGCTACACCTTC	CAISLGGGGLYGYTF
TRBV30	TRBJ1-5	.	TGTGCCTGGAGCGCCACAGAGAATCAGCCCCAGCATTTT	CAWSATENQPQHF
TRBV11-2	TRBJ1-5	.	TGTGCCAGCAGCACACGGACAGATAGCAATCAGCCCCAGCATTTT	CASSTRTDSNQPQHF
TRBV27	TRBJ1-2	TRBD1	TGTGCCAGCAGTCCCTTGGGACAGGTCTATGGCTACACCTTC	CASSPLGQVYGYTF
TRBV5-1	TRBJ2-1	TRBD1	TGCGCCAGCAGCTTGGAGCCGGGACAGCCGTACAATGAGCAGTTCTTC	CASSLEPGQPYNEQFF
TRBV19	TRBJ1-6	.	TGTGCCAGTAGTATGGAGGGACCCCTCCACTTT	CASSMEGPLHF
TRBV5-1	TRBJ2-1	.	TGCGCCAGCAGCTCAGGGGCGGGCAATGAGCAGTTCTTC	CASSSGAGNEQFF
TRBV15	TRBJ2-4	.	TGTGCCACCAGCAGAGCTGTTACTGCCCTAGCCAAAAACATTCAGTACTTC	CATSRAVTALAKNIQYF
TRBV6-6	TRBJ2-7	TRBD1	TGTGCCAGCAGTGGCAACCTGGGACAGGGAGCTGAGCAGTACTTC	CASSGNLGQGAEQYF
TRBV28	TRBJ1-2	.	TGTGCCAGCAGTTTTTTTATAGGGGGATATGGCTACACCTTC	CASSFFIGGYGYTF
TRBV7-9	TRBJ2-3	.	TGTGCCAGCAGCCACCAGGGATACACAGATACGCAGTATTTT	CASSHQGYTDTQYF